This TCR beta chain was sequenced in a study of blood T cell repertoires in COVID-19. Measured with immunoSEQ multiplex PCR; TCRdb has only the in-frame clones, and not every one. The sample shows some 200,000 clones, around 82% of them seen only once. Trimming took off 1 base at V and 0 bases at J, with 19 bases between the two ends. CDR3 size: 19 residues. CDR1 and CDR2 (germline): SGHNT, YYREEE (reference sequence). Material: peripheral blood. The chain has TRBV5-4 and TRBJ2-2, with D maybe TRBD2 (6 bases). The TCR originated in a woman in her 70s with acute or convalescent COVID-19. CDR3 amino acids: CASSLLRDSNFANTGELFF. CDR3 coding DNA: TGTGCCAGCAGCTTGTTGCGGGACTCTAACTTCGCGAACACCGGGGAGCTGTTTTTT.